One TCR beta chain is described in this entry. These data come from a study of blood T cell repertoires in COVID-19. As for the study in general: Samples taken during acute and convalescent COVID-19 were collected in the United States, Italy and Spain. T cells, B-cell-depleted T cells, or PBMCs supplied cDNA or gDNA.

Germline V gives CDR1 MGHRA, CDR2 YSYEKL. The CDR3 runs 15 residues. The junction had 5 bases not matched to a gene; V was cut back by 3 bases and J by 0 bases. Methods used by the authors: Amplified reference gene primers provided the basis for estimating nucleated cell counts. Here immunoSEQ multiplex PCR was the method, and the copy in TCRdb shows in-frame clones only, minus some. V and J calls and clone size follow that table, whereas D and trimming were derived from the DNA. The sample has approximately 170,000 clones; 80% to 85% are singletons. Material for sequencing was peripheral blood. The clonotype comes from a man between 65 and 79 years old with active or convalescent COVID-19. The rearrangement links TRBV4-1 to TRBJ2-7, with 7 bases lining up with TRBD1. CDR3 sequence reads: CASSQTGSISYEQYF. The DNA of the CDR3 is TGCGCCAGCAGCCAGACAGGGTCCATCTCCTACGAGCAGTACTTC.